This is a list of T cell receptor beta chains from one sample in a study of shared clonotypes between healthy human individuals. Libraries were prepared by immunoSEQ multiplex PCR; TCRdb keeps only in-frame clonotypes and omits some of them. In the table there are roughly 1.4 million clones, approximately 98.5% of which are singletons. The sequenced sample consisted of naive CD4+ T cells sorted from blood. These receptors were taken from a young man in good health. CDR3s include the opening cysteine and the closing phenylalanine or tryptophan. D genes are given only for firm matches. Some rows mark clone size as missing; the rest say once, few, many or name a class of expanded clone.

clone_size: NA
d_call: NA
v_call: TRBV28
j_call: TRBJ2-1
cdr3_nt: TGTGCCAGCAGTTTGTACAATGAGCAGTTCTTC
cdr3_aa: CASSLYNEQFF

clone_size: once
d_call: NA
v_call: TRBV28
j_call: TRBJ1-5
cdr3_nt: TGTGCCAGCAGAAGGGACATGGGCAATCAGCCCCAGCATTTT
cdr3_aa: CASRRDMGNQPQHF

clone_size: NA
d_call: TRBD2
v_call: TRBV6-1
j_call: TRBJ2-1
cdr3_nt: TGTGCCAGCAGTGACCCCGGGACTAGGGTCTACAATGAGCAGTTCTTC
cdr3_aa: CASSDPGTRVYNEQFF

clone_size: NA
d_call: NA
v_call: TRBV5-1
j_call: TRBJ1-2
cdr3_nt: TGCGCCAGCAGCTCAAACCCAGGGACCGACTACACCTTC
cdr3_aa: CASSSNPGTDYTF

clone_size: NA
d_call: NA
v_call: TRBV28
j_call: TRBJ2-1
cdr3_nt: TGTGCCAGCAGTTCCTATTTGGGGTCGGTTAGGAATGAGCAGTTCTTC
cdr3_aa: CASSSYLGSVRNEQFF

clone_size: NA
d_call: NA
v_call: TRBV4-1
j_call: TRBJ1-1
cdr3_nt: TGCGCCAGCAGCCAAGGAGGCCTAGACAGAGGGGGCACTGAAGCTTTCTTT
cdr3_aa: CASSQGGLDRGGTEAFF

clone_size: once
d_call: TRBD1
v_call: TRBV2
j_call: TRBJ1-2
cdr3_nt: TGTGCCAGCAGTGATCCACAGGGGCGCGTCTATGGCTACACCTTC
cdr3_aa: CASSDPQGRVYGYTF

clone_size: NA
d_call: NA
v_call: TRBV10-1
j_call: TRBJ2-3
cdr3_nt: TGCGCCAGCAGTGAACAGAATACGCAGTATTTT
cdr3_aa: CASSEQNTQYF

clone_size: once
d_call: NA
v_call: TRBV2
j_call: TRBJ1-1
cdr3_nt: TGTGCCAGCAGCCTGACAGCGGGCACTGAAGCTTTCTTT
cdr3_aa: CASSLTAGTEAFF

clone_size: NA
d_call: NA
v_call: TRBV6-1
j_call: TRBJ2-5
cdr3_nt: TGTGCCAGCGGGCGGGCTATCGGGACCCAGTACTTC
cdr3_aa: CASGRAIGTQYF

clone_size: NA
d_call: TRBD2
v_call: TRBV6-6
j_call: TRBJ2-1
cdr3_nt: TGTGCCACCAGGACTAGCGGGAGTCTGGGGAGTGAGCAGTTCTTC
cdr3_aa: CATRTSGSLGSEQFF

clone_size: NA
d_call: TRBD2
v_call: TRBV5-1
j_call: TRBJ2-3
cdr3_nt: TGCGCCAGCGCTACAAACACGCGGGAGCTAAGCACAGATACGCAGTATTTT
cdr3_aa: CASATNTRELSTDTQYF

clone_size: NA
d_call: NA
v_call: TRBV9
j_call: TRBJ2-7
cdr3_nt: TGTGCCAGCAGCGTAGACCCAACAGGATCCGAGCAGTACTTC
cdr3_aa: CASSVDPTGSEQYF

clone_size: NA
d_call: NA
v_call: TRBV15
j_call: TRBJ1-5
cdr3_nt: TGTGCCACCAGCAGCTACAGCGGGGGGAATCAGCCCCAGCATTTT
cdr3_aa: CATSSYSGGNQPQHF

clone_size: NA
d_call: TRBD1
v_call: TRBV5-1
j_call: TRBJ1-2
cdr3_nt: TGCGCCAGCAGCTTGGACCCGGGACAGGGAAATGCTGGCTACACCTTC
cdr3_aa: CASSLDPGQGNAGYTF

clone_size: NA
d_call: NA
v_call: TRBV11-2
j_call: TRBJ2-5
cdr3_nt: TGTGCCAGCAGCTCGCTAATAGGGACCCAGTACTTC
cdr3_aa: CASSSLIGTQYF

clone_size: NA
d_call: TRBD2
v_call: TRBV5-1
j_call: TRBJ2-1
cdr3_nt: TGCGCCAGCAGCTTGGCGCTAGCGGCCTACAATGAGCAGTTCTTC
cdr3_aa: CASSLALAAYNEQFF

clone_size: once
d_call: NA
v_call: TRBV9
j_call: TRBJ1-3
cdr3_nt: TGTGCCAGCAGCGTCGCCATAAACGGAAACACCATATATTTT
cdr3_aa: CASSVAINGNTIYF

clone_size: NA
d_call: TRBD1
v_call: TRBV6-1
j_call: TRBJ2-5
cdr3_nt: TGTGCCAGCAGTGACAGGGGGCGGATGGAGACCCAGTACTTC
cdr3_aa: CASSDRGRMETQYF

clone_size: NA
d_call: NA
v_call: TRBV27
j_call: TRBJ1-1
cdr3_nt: TGTGCCAGCAGTTCTCAGTTTAGTGAAGCTTTCTTT
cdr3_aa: CASSSQFSEAFF

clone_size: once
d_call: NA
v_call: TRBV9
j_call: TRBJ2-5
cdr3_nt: TGTGCCAGCAGCGGCCGGGGAGTACAAGAGACCCAGTACTTC
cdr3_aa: CASSGRGVQETQYF

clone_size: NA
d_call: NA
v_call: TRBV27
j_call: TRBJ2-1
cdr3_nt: TGTGCCAGCAGTTTTTCTTCCAGACCAATCAGCTCCTACAATGAGCAGTTCTTC
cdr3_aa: CASSFSSRPISSYNEQFF

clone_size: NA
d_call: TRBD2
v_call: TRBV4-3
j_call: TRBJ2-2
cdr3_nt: TGCGCCAGCAGCCAAGATTATAGCGGGAGCACCGGGGAGCTGTTTTTT
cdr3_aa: CASSQDYSGSTGELFF

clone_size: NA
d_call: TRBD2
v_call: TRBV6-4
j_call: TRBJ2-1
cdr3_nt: TGTGCCAGCAGTCGGCTAGCGGGTATGAACAATGAGCAGTTCTTC
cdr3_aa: CASSRLAGMNNEQFF

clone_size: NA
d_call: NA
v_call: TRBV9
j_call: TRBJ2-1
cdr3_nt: TGTGCCAGCAGCGTAGATCCCGGGATGGGGGGAGTGGGCCCCTACAATGAGCAGTTCTTC
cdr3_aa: CASSVDPGMGGVGPYNEQFF

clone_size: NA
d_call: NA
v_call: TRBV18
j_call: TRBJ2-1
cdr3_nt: TGTGCCAGCTCACCCGACCTAACCTACAATGAGCAGTTCTTC
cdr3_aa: CASSPDLTYNEQFF

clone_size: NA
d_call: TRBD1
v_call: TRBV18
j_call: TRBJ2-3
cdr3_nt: TGTGCCAGCTCACCACTCCGGGACAGAATCGATACGCAGTATTTT
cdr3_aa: CASSPLRDRIDTQYF

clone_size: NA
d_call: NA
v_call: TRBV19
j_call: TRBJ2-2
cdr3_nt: TGTGCCAGTAGTATCGGGGGTTCGGACACCGGGGAGCTGTTTTTT
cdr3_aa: CASSIGGSDTGELFF

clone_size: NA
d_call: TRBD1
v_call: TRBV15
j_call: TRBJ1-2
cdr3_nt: TGTGCCACCAGCGGCCAGGACAGGGGGGCCTACGGCTACACCTTC
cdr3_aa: CATSGQDRGAYGYTF

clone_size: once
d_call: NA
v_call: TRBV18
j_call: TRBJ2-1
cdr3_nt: TGTGCCAGCTCACCACCGGGAGAGTCCTACAATGAGCAGTTCTTC
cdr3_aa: CASSPPGESYNEQFF

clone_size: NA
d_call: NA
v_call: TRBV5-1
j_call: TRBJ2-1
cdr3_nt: TGCGCCAGCAGCTCCCGGACTGACAGCGGTGAGCAGTTCTTC
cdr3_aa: CASSSRTDSGEQFF

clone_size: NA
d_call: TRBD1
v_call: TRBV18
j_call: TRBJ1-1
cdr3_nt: TGTGCCAGCTCACCCGAGATTAAGACAGGGTTGTACGCTTTCTTT
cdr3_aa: CASSPEIKTGLYAFF

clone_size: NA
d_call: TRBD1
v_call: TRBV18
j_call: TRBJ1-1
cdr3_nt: TGTGCCAGCTCACTTGGACAGGGTTTGCAAGCTTTCTTT
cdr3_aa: CASSLGQGLQAFF

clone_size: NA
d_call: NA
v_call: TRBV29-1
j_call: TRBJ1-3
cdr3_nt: TGCAGCGTTGCTGAGCACTCTGGAAACACCATATATTTT
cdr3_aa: CSVAEHSGNTIYF

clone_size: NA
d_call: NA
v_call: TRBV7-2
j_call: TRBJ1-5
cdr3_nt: TGTGCCAGCAGCTTAAACGAGGGCCGGAGACATTTT
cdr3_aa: CASSLNEGRRHF

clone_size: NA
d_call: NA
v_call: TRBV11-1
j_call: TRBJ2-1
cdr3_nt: TGTGCCAGCAGCTTAGAATGGAGCAGGGCCTATGAGCAGTTCTTC
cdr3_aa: CASSLEWSRAYEQFF

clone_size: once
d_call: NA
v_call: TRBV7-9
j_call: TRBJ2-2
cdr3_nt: TGTGCCAGCAGTCGGACGGCGAACACCGGGGAGCTGTTTTTT
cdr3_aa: CASSRTANTGELFF

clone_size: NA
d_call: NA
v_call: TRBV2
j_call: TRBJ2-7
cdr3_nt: TGTGCCAGCAGTTGGCCCACCGAGCAGTACTTC
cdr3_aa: CASSWPTEQYF

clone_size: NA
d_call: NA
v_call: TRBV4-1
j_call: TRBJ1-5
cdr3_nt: TGCGCCAGCAGCCAACCGTTCAATCAGCCCCAGCATTTT
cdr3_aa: CASSQPFNQPQHF

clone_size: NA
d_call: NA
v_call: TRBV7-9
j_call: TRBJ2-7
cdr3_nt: TGTGCCAGCAGCCCGCAGTACTTC
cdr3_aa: CASSPQYF

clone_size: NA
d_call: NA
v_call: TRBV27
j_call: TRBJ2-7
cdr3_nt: TGTGCCAGCAGCAACCCCGGATCTAGATTCACCTACGAGCAGTACTTC
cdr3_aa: CASSNPGSRFTYEQYF

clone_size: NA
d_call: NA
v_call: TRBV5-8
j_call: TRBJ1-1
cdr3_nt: TGTGCCAGCAGCTTGGGACCCCAGGCTGAAGCTTTCTTT
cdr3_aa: CASSLGPQAEAFF